Listed below are T cell receptor beta chains from one sample, sequenced in a study of blood T cell repertoires in COVID-19. Profiling relied on immunoSEQ multiplex PCR, and the TCRdb table lists in-frame clones only, not all of them. The sample records some 140,000 clones, 70% to 85% being singletons. Sequenced input: PBMCs or T cells enriched from blood (not recorded which). Receptor source: a man aged 50-60 years who had recovered from COVID-19. Each CDR3 is given with its conserved first and last residue. A D gene is named only where the DNA matches it firmly. Some rows mark clone size as missing; the rest say once, few, many or name a class of expanded clone.

CASSVPGQTTEAFF TGTGCCAGCTCCGTCCCGGGACAGACTACTGAAGCTTTCTTT - TRBJ1-1 TRBV18 TRBD1
CASSIIRHEQYF TGTGCCAGTAGTATTATCAGGCACGAGCAGTACTTC - TRBJ2-7 TRBV19 -
CASSLLLAGGTDTQYF TGCGCCAGCAGCCTGTTACTAGCGGGGGGCACAGATACGCAGTATTTT - TRBJ2-3 TRBV5-1 TRBD2
CASSAGTSGNEQFF TGCGCCAGCAGCGCCGGGACTAGCGGGAATGAGCAGTTCTTC - TRBJ2-1 TRBV5-1 TRBD2
CASLQTGAYEQYF TGTGCAAGTCTCCAAACAGGGGCCTACGAGCAGTACTTC - TRBJ2-7 TRBV12-2 -
CASSHYTGTTNYGYTF TGTGCCAGCAGCCACTACACCGGGACAACGAACTATGGCTACACCTTC once TRBJ1-2 TRBV9 -
CASSPKGHYNEQFF TGTGCCAGCAGCCCTAAGGGACACTACAATGAGCAGTTCTTC - TRBJ2-1 TRBV7-3 -
CASQGSYEQYF TGTGCCAGCCAGGGTAGTTACGAGCAGTACTTC - TRBJ2-7 TRBV2 -
CASSLEGANTEAFF TGTGCCAGCAGCCTGGAGGGAGCGAACACTGAAGCTTTCTTT few TRBJ1-1 TRBV3-1/TRBV3-2 -
CASSIWGTTGSEQFF TGTGCCAGTAGTATATGGGGTACAACGGGATCTGAGCAGTTCTTC - TRBJ2-1 TRBV19 -
CASSSAGSNYGYTF TGTGCCAGCAGTTCGGCCGGGAGTAACTATGGCTACACCTTC - TRBJ1-2 TRBV28 -
CAISESQSGGWNIQYF TGTGCCATCAGTGAGTCTCAGTCAGGGGGGTGGAACATTCAGTACTTC - TRBJ2-4 TRBV10-3 -
CASSIDGRGASNQPQHF TGTGCCAGTAGTATAGACGGGCGGGGCGCCAGCAATCAGCCCCAGCATTTT - TRBJ1-5 TRBV19 -
CASSVAATGQDTEAFF TGTGCCAGCAGCGTAGCTGCGACGGGACAGGACACTGAAGCTTTCTTT - TRBJ1-1 TRBV9 TRBD1
CASSLWEGETYEQYF TGTGCCAGCAGCTTATGGGAGGGGGAAACCTACGAGCAGTACTTC - TRBJ2-7 TRBV7-9 -
CASSLRTGNGYTF TGTGCCAGCAGCCTACGGACAGGGAACGGCTACACCTTC once TRBJ1-2 TRBV12-3/TRBV12-4 TRBD1
CAIRRDSGNTIYF TGTGCCATCAGGAGGGACTCTGGAAACACCATATATTTT - TRBJ1-3 TRBV10-3 -
CASSQRGGRQPQHF TGTGCCAGCAGCCAAAGGGGAGGGAGGCAGCCCCAGCATTTT - TRBJ1-5 TRBV3-1/TRBV3-2 -
CARRQGETQYF TGTGCCAGAAGACAGGGAGAGACCCAGTACTTC - TRBJ2-5 TRBV2 TRBD1
CASNYLQGWSPLHF TGTGCCAGCAATTACCTACAGGGATGGTCACCCCTCCACTTT - TRBJ1-6 TRBV11-2 -
CASSQSAVSGNTIYF TGTGCCAGCAGCCAAAGCGCCGTTTCTGGAAACACCATATATTTT once TRBJ1-3 TRBV3-1/TRBV3-2 -
CASSARGAGYEQYF TGTGCCAGCAGCGCACGGGGGGCGGGTTACGAGCAGTACTTC - TRBJ2-7 TRBV7-2 -
CASSQVGDRNNSPLHF TGTGCCAGCAGCCAAGTGGGGGACAGGAATAATTCACCCCTCCACTTT - TRBJ1-6 TRBV3-1/TRBV3-2 TRBD1
CASSKTGVYVNIQYF TGTGCCAGCAGTAAGACTGGAGTCTACGTAAACATTCAGTACTTC - TRBJ2-4 TRBV6-2/TRBV6-3 -
CASSFSRDYGYTF TGTGCCAGCAGCTTCTCCAGGGACTATGGCTACACCTTC once TRBJ1-2 TRBV7-2 -
CASSQGDRGRGEKLFF TGCGCCAGCAGCCAAGGCGACAGGGGGCGCGGTGAAAAACTGTTTTTT - TRBJ1-4 TRBV4-1 TRBD1
CASSSDGQYNQPQHF TGTGCCAGCAGCTCAGATGGACAATACAATCAGCCCCAGCATTTT few TRBJ1-5 TRBV7-2 -
CASSSTGGVYGYTF TGTGCCAGCAGCTCGACAGGGGGCGTCTATGGCTACACCTTC - TRBJ1-2 TRBV7-9 TRBD1
CSVEGEWGGEQFF TGCAGCGTTGAAGGGGAGTGGGGGGGTGAGCAGTTCTTC - TRBJ2-1 TRBV29-1 TRBD2
CASSLGHSNTEAFF TGCGCCAGCAGCTTGGGACACTCGAACACTGAAGCTTTCTTT - TRBJ1-1 TRBV5-1 -
CASSYYSGDSGNTIYF TGTGCCAGCAGTTACTACTCGGGAGACTCTGGAAACACCATATATTTT once TRBJ1-3 TRBV6-5 -